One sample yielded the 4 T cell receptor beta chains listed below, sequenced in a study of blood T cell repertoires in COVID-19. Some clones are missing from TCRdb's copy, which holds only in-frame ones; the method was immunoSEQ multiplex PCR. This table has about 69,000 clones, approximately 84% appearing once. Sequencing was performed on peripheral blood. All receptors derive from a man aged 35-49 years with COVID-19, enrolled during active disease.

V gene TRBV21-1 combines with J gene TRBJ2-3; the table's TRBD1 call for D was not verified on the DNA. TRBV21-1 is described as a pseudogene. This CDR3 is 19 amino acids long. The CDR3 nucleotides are TGTGCCAGCAGCAGCCACAGGGGTCCCAAGGCCGCTGGCACAGATACGCAGTATTTT. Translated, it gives CASSSHRGPKAAGTDTQYF.

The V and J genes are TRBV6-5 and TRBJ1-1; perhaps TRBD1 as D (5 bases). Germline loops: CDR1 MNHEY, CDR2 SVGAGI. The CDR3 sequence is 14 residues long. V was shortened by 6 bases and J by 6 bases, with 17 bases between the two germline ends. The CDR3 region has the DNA TGTGCCAGCAGCTCCAGGACACTTAGTGCTGAAGCTTTCTTT. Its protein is CASSSRTLSAEAFF.

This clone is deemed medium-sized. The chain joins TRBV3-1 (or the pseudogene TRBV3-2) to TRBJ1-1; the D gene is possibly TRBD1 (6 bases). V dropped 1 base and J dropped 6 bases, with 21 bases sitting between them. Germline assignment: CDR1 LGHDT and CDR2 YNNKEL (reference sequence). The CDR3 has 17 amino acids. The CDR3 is CASSQGPGQITTAEAFF. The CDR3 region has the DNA TGTGCCAGCAGCCAAGGCCCAGGACAGATAACAACAGCTGAAGCTTTCTTT.

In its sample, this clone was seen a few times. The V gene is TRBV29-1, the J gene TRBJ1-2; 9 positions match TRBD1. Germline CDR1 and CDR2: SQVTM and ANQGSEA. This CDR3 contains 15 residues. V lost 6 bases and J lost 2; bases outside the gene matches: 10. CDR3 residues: CSVAPGQGYNYGYTF. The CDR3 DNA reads TGCAGCGTCGCCCCGGGACAGGGTTACAACTATGGCTACACCTTC.